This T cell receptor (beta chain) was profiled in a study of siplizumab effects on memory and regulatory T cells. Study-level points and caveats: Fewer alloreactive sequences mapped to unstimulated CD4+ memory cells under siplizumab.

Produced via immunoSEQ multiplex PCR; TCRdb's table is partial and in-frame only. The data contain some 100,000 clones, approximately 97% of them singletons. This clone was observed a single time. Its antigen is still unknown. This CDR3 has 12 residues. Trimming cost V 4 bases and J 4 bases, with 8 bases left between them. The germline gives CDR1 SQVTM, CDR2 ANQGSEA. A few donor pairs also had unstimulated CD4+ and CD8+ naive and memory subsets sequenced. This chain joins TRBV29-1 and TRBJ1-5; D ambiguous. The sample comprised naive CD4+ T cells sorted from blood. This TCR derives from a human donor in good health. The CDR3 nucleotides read TGCAGCGTTGGTGAAGGAAATCAGCCCCAGCATTTT. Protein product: CSVGEGNQPQHF.